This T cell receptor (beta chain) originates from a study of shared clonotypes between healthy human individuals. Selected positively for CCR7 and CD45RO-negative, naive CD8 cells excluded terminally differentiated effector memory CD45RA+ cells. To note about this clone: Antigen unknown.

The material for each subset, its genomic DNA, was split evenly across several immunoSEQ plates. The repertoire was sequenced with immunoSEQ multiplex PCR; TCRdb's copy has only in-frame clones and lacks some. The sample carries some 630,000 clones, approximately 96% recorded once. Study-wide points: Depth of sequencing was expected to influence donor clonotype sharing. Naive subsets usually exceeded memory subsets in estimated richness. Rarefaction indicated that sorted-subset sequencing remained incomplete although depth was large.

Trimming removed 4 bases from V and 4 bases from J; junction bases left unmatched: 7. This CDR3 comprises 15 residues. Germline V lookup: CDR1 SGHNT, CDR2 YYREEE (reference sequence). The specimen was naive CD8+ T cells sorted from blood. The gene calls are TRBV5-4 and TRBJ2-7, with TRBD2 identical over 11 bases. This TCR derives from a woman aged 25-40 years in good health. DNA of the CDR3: TGTGCCAGCAGCCTGGGGACTAGCGGAGCTTACGAGCAGTACTTC. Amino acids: CASSLGTSGAYEQYF.